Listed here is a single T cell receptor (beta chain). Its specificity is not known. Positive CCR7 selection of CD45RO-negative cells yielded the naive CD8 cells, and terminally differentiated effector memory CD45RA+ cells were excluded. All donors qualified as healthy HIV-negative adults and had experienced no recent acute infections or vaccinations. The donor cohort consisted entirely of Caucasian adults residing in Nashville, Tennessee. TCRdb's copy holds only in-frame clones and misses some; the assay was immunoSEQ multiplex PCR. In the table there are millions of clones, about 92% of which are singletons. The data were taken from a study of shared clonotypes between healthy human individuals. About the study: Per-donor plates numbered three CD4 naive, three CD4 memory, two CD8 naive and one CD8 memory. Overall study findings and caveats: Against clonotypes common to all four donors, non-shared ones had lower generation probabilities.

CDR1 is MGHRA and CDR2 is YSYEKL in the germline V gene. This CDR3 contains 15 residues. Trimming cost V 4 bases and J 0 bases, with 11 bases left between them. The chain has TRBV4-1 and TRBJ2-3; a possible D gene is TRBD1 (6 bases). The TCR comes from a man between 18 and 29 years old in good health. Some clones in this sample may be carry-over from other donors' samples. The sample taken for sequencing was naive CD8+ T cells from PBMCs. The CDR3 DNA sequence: TGCGCCAGCAGCCCCGAAAGGGGGAGCACAGATACGCAGTATTTT. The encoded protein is CASSPERGSTDTQYF.